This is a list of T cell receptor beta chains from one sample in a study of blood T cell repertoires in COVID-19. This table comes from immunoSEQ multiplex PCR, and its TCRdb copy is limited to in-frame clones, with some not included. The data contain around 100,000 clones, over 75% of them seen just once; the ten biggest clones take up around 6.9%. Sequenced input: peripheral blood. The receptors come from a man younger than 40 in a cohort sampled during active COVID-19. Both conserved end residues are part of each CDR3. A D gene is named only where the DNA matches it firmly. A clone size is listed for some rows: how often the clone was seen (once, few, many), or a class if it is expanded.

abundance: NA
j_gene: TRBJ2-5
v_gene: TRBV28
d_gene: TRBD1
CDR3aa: CASSLKRTGILKETQYF
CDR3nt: TGTGCCAGCAGTCTTAAACGGACAGGGATCTTGAAAGAGACCCAGTACTTC

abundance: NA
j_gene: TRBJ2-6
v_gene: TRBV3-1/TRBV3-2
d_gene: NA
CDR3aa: CASSQDYFRQSGANVLTF
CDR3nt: TGTGCCAGCAGCCAAGACTACTTTCGACAGTCTGGGGCCAACGTCCTGACTTTC

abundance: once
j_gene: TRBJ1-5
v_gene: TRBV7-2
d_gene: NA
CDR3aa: CASSLSAGPNQPQHF
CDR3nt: TGTGCCAGCAGCTTAAGCGCAGGGCCCAATCAGCCCCAGCATTTT

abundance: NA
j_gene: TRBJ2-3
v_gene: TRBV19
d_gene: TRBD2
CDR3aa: CASSTKLTSGGADTQYF
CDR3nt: TGTGCCAGTAGTACGAAGTTGACTAGCGGGGGCGCAGATACGCAGTATTTT

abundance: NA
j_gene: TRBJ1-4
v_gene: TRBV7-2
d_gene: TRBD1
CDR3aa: CASSSPGGWIEKLFF
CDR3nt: TGTGCCAGCAGCTCCCCAGGGGGTTGGATAGAAAAACTGTTTTTT

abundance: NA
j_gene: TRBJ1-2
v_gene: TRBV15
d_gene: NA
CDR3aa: CATSIGQLTYGYTF
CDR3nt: TGTGCCACCAGCATAGGACAGCTCACCTATGGCTACACCTTC

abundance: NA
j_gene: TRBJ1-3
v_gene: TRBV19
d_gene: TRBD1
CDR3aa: CASSLTTGRLGGTIYF
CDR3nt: TGTGCCAGTAGTTTAACGACAGGGCGACTGGGCGGCACCATATATTTT

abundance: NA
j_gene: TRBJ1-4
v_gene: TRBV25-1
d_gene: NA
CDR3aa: CASSEWGVTNEKLFF
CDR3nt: TGTGCCAGCAGTGAATGGGGGGTAACTAATGAAAAACTGTTTTTT

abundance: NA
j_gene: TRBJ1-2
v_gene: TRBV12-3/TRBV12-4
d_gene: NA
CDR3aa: CASSPITEGGYTF
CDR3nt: TGTGCCAGCAGCCCCATCACAGAAGGCGGCTACACCTTC

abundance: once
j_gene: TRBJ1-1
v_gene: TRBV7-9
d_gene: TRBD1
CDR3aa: CASSLGTGNTEAFF
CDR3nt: TGTGCCAGCAGCTTAGGGACAGGGAACACTGAAGCTTTCTTT

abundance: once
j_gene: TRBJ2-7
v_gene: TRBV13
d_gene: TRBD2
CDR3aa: CASSSRLAGGLYEQYF
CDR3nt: TGTGCCAGCAGCTCTCGACTAGCGGGGGGCCTCTACGAGCAGTACTTC

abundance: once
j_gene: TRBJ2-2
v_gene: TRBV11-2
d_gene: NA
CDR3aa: CASSLGLGSTGELFF
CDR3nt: TGTGCCAGCAGCTTAGGCCTCGGGAGCACCGGGGAGCTGTTTTTT

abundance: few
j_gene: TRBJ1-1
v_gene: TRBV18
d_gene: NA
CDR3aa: CASSPYAGAAFF
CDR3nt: TGTGCCAGCTCACCTTACGCAGGCGCCGCTTTCTTT

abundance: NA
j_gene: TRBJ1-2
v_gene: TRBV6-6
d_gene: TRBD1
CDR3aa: CASRPRQGTNYGYTF
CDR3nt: TGTGCCAGCAGGCCCAGACAGGGAACTAACTATGGCTACACCTTC

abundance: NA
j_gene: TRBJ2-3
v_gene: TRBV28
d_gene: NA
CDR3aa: CASSLYGQGSTDTQYF
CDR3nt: TGTGCCAGCAGTTTATATGGGCAGGGTAGCACAGATACGCAGTATTTT

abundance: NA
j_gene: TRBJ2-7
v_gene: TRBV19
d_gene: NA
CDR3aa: CASSIEAGRTIYEQYF
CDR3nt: TGTGCCAGTAGTATAGAGGCGGGGAGGACTATCTACGAGCAGTACTTC

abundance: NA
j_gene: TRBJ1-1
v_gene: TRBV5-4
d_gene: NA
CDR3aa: CASSIAGTRNTEAFF
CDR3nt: TGTGCCAGCAGCATTGCAGGGACACGGAACACTGAAGCTTTCTTT

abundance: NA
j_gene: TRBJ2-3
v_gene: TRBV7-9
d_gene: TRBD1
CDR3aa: CASSLRGQGITDTQYF
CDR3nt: TGTGCCAGCAGCTTAAGGGGACAGGGGATCACAGATACGCAGTATTTT

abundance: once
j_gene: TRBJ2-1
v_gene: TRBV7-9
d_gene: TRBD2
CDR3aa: CASSLVSGGVYNEQFF
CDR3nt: TGTGCCAGCAGCTTAGTGAGCGGGGGGGTATACAATGAGCAGTTCTTC

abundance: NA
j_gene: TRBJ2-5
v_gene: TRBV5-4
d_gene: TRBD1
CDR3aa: CASSPGQGVFTQETQYF
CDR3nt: TGTGCCAGCAGCCCCGGACAGGGGGTTTTTACCCAAGAGACCCAGTACTTC

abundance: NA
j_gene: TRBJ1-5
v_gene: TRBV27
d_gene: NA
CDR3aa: CASSPATHQPQHF
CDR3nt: TGTGCCAGCAGTCCCGCAACACATCAGCCCCAGCATTTT

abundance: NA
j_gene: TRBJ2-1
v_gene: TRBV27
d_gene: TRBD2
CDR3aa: CASSLRTSGGLDNEQFF
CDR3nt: TGTGCCAGCAGTCTTAGGACTAGCGGGGGGCTAGACAATGAGCAGTTCTTC

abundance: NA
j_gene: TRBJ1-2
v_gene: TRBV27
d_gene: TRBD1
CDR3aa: CASSLVPPRDRVLANYGYTF
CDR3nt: TGTGCCAGCAGTTTGGTTCCCCCCCGGGACAGGGTGTTAGCTAACTATGGCTACACCTTC

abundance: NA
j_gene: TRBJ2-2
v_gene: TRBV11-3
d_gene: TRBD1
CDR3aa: CASSRPDRERNGELFF
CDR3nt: TGTGCCAGCAGCCGACCCGACAGGGAAAGGAACGGGGAGCTGTTTTTT

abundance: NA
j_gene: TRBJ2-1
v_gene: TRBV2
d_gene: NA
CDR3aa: CASSETKPNEQFF
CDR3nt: TGTGCCAGCAGCGAAACGAAGCCCAATGAGCAGTTCTTC

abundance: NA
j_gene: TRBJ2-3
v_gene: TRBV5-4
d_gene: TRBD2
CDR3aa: CASSLAGIYTDTQYF
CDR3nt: TGTGCCAGCAGCTTAGCGGGGATTTACACAGATACGCAGTATTTT

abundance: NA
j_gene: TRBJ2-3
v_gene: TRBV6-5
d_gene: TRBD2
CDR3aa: CASFLAGEADTQYF
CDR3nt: TGTGCCAGTTTCCTAGCGGGGGAGGCAGATACGCAGTATTTT

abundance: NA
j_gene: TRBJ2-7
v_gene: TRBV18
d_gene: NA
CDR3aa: CASSPFSTGKTYEQYF
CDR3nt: TGTGCCAGCTCACCCTTCTCGACAGGTAAAACCTACGAGCAGTACTTC

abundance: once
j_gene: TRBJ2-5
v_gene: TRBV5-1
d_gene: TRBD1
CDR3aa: CASSPGQGLQETQYF
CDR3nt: TGCGCCAGCAGCCCAGGACAGGGGCTTCAAGAGACCCAGTACTTC

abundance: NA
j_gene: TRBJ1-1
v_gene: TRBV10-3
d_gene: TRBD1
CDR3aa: CAISSKDRAHF
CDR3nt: TGTGCCATCAGCTCAAAGGACAGGGCCCACTTT

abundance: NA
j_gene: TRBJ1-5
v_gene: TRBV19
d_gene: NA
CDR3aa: CASSIAGYNQPQHF
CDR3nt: TGTGCCAGTAGTATTGCAGGATACAATCAGCCCCAGCATTTT

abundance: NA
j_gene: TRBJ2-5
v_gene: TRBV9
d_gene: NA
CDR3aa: CASSPQPQETQYF
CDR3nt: TGTGCCAGCAGCCCACAACCCCAAGAGACCCAGTACTTC

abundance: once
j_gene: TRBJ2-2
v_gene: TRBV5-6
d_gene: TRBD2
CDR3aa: CASSSGLAGAAGELFF
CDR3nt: TGTGCCAGCAGTTCCGGACTAGCGGGGGCCGCCGGGGAGCTGTTTTTT

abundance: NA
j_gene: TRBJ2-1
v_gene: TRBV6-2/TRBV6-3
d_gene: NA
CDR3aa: CASSTSIVNEQFF
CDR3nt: TGTGCCAGCAGTACCTCTATCGTGAATGAGCAGTTCTTC

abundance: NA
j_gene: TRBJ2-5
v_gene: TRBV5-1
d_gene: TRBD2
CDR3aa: CASSFWGSGGFQETQYF
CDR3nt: TGCGCCAGCAGCTTCTGGGGTAGCGGGGGGTTCCAAGAGACCCAGTACTTC

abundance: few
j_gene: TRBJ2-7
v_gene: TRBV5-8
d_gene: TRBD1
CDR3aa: CASSRAGGGEQYF
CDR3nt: TGTGCCAGCAGCCGGGCAGGGGGCGGCGAGCAGTACTTC

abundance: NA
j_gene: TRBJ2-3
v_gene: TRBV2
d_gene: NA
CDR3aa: CASSEEASSTDTQYF
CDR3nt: TGTGCCAGCAGTGAGGAGGCTAGTTCGACAGATACGCAGTATTTT

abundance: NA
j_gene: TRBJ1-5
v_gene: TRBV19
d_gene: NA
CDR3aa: CASSAAGRAQHF
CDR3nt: TGTGCCAGTAGTGCAGCAGGGAGGGCCCAGCATTTT

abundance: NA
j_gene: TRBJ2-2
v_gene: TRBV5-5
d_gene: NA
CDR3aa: CASSLARKNTGELFF
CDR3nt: TGTGCCAGCAGCTTGGCGCGGAAGAACACCGGGGAGCTGTTTTTT

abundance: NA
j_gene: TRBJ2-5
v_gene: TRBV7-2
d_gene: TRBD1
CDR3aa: CASSLGTGPQETQYF
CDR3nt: TGTGCCAGCAGCTTAGGGACAGGCCCGCAAGAGACCCAGTACTTC

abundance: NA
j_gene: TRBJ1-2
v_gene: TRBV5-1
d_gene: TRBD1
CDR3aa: CASSLQGADYGYTF
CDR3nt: TGCGCCAGCAGCTTACAGGGGGCGGACTATGGCTACACCTTC

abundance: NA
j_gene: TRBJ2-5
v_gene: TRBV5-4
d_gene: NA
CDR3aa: CASSWYFAQETQYF
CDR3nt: TGTGCCAGCAGCTGGTACTTCGCCCAAGAGACCCAGTACTTC

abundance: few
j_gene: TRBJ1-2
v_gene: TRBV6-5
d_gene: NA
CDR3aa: CASRAGAGNYGYTF
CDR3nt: TGTGCCAGCAGGGCGGGGGCCGGTAACTATGGCTACACCTTC

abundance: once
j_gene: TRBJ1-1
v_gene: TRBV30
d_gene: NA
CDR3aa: CAWLRGFEAFF
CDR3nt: TGTGCCTGGCTCAGGGGTTTCGAAGCTTTCTTT

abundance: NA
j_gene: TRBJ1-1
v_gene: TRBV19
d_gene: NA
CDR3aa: CASRMWGEDTEAFF
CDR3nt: TGTGCCAGCAGAATGTGGGGGGAAGATACTGAAGCTTTCTTT

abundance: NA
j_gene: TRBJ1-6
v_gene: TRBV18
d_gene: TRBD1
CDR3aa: CASSPRRDRENSPLHF
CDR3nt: TGTGCCAGCTCACCTCGTAGGGACAGGGAGAATTCACCCCTCCACTTT

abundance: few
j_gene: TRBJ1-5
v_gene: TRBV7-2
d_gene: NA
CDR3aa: CASSPYDGGKPQHF
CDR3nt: TGTGCCAGCAGCCCATACGACGGCGGGAAGCCCCAGCATTTT

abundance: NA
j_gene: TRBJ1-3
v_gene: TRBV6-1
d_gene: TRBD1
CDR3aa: CASSAIPGQGAGNTIYF
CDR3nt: TGTGCCAGCAGTGCCATACCGGGACAGGGGGCTGGAAACACCATATATTTT